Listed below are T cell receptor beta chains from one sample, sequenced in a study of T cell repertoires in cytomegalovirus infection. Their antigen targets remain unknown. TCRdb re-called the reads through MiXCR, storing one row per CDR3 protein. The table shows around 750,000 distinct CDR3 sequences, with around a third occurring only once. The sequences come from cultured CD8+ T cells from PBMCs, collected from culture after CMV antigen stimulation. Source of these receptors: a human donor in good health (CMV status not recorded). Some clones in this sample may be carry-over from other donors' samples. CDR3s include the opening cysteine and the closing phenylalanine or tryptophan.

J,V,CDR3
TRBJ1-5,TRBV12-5,CASGSTGGGKPQHF
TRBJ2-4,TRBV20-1,CSAAPGGPQNIQYF
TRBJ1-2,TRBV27,CASSFNPPEGYTF
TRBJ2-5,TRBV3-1,CASSQGVSGGLETQYF
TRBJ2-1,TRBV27,CASSAGTVIYNEQFF
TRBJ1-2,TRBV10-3,CAIRDSQDGYTF
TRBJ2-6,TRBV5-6,CASSFGAVPGANVLTF
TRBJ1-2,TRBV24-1,CATSDLQGGYTF
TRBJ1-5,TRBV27,CASSLGIYQPQNF
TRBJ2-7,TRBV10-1,CASSNRQGGTYEQYF
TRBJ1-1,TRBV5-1,CASSLGGTGGGTEAFF
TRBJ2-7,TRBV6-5,CASSYLSTGYYEQYF
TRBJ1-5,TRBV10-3,CAISESFQNQPQHF
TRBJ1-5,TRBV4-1,CASSQGGRGSQHF
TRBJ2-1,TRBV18,CASSPRSWNEQFF